This is a list of T cell receptor beta chains from one sample in a study of T cell responses to AZD1222 COVID-19 vaccine. This table comes from immunoSEQ multiplex PCR, and its TCRdb copy is limited to in-frame clones, with some not included. The sample consists of more than 100,000 clones, roughly 93% of them appearing once. Sequenced here: peripheral blood, sampled on day 0 of AZD1222 vaccination. These TCRs come from an adult in good health. CDR3s include the opening cysteine and the closing phenylalanine or tryptophan. A D gene is named only where the DNA matches it firmly. Clone size is given for some rows only: seen once, a few or many times, or a class if the clone is expanded.

>NA|NA|TRBJ1-4|TRBV5-1
TGCGCCAGCAGCTTGGCCGACGGGTTACCCAATGAAAAACTGTTTTTT
CASSLADGLPNEKLFF
>NA|NA|TRBJ1-6|TRBV9
TGTGCCAGCAGCGTAGCGCAGGGGAATTCACCCCTCCACTTT
CASSVAQGNSPLHF
>NA|TRBD1|TRBJ1-6|TRBV28
TGTGCCAGCAGTACAGGGGGAAACATCCCACCCCTCCACTTT
CASSTGGNIPPLHF
>NA|TRBD2|TRBJ2-1|TRBV5-1
TGCGCCTCCGGGCTAGCGGGAGACAATGAGCAGTTCTTC
CASGLAGDNEQFF
>NA|NA|TRBJ2-7|TRBV5-6
TGTGCCAGCAGCTCGCAGGGCCCGGGGCTAGACGACTACGAGCAGTACTTC
CASSSQGPGLDDYEQYF
>NA|NA|TRBJ1-1|TRBV7-3
TGTGCCAGCAGCTTAGATGGTCAGGGGAACACTGAAGCTTTCTTT
CASSLDGQGNTEAFF
>once|NA|TRBJ1-4|TRBV5-1
TGCGCCAGCAGCTTGGGACGTTATAATGAAAAACTGTTTTTT
CASSLGRYNEKLFF
>NA|NA|TRBJ1-2|TRBV10-3
TGTGCCATCATGGGCGCAGGGAACGATGGCTACACCTTC
CAIMGAGNDGYTF
>NA|NA|TRBJ1-5|TRBV27
TGTGCCAGCAGTCCCAGTATGGGGCCCCAGCCCCAGCATTTT
CASSPSMGPQPQHF
>NA|NA|TRBJ1-2|TRBV19
TGTGCCAGTAGCGCGTCAGCGGGCGGTGATGATGGCTACACCTTC
CASSASAGGDDGYTF
>NA|NA|TRBJ1-4|TRBV4-1
TGCGCCAGCAGCCAAGAATGGGAGACAGGACAGAATGAAAAACTGTTTTTT
CASSQEWETGQNEKLFF
>NA|NA|TRBJ1-2|TRBV28
TGTGCCAGCAGGGGGATAGGGTCTAACTATGGCTACACCTTC
CASRGIGSNYGYTF
>NA|TRBD1|TRBJ2-7|TRBV6-5
TGTGCCAGCAGTCCTGGACAGGGCTTTCCCTACGAGCAGTACTTC
CASSPGQGFPYEQYF
>NA|TRBD2|TRBJ2-1|TRBV5-1
TGCGCCAGCAGCTTGAGGTGGACTAGCGGGAACAATGAGCAGTTCTTC
CASSLRWTSGNNEQFF